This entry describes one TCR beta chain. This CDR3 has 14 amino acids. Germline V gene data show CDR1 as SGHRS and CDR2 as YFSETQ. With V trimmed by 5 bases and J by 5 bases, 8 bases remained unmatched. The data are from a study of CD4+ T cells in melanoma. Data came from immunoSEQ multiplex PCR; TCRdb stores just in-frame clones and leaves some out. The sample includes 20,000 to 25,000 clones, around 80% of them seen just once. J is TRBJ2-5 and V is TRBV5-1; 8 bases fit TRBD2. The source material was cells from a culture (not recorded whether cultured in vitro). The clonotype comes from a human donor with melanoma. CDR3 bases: TGCGCCAGCAGGACCCGGGGGGGCGCGGAGACCCAGTACTTC. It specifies CASRTRGGAETQYF. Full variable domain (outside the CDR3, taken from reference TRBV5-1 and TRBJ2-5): KAGVTQTPRYLIKTRGQQVTLSCSPISGHRSVSWYQQTPGQGLQFLFEYFSETQRNKGNFPGRFSGRQFSNSRSEMNVSTLELGDSALYLCASRTRGGAETQYFGPGTRLLVL.